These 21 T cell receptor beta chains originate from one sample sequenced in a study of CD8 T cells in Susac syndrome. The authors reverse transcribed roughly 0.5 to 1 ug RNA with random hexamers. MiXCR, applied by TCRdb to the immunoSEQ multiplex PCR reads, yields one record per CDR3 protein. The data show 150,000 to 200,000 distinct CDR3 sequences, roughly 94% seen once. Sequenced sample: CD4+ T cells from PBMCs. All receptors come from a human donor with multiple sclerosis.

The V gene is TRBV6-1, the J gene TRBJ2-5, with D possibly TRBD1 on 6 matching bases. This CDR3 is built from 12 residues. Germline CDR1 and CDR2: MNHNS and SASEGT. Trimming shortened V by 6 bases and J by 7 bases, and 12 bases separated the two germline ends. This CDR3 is CASSRGAGTQYF. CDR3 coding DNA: TGTGCCAGCAGCAGGGGTGCGGGGACCCAGTACTTC.

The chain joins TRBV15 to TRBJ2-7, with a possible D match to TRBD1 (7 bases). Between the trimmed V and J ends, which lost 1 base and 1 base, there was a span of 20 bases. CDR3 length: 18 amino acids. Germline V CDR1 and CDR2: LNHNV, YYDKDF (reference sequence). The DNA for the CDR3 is TGTGCCACCAGCAGAGCTTGGGGGGACAGAAGACAATCCTACGAGCAGTACTTC. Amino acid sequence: CATSRAWGDRRQSYEQYF.

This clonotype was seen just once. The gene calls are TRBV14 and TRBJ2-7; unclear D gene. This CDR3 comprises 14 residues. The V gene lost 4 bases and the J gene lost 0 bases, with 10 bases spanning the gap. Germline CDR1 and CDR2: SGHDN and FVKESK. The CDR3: CASSRVGSSYEQYF. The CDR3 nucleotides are TGTGCCAGCAGCCGCGTAGGCAGCTCCTACGAGCAGTACTTC.

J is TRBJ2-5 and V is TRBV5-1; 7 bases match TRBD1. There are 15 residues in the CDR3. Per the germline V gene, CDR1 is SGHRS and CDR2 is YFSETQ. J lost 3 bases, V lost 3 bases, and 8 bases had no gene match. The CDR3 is CASSSKTGSEETQYF. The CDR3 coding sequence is TGCGCCAGCAGCTCCAAGACAGGGTCAGAAGAGACCCAGTACTTC.

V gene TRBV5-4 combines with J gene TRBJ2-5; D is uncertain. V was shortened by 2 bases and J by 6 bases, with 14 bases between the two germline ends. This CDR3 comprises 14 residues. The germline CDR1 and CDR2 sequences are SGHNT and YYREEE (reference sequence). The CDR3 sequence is CASSFPGGSKTQYF. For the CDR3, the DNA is TGTGCCAGCAGCTTCCCAGGTGGCTCGAAGACCCAGTACTTC.

The CDR3 reads CASSLDPFTGELFF. CDR3 DNA sequence: TGCGCCAGCAGCTTGGATCCATTTACCGGGGAGCTGTTTTTT. This chain joins TRBV5-1 and TRBJ2-2; the D is unclear. The germline gives CDR1 SGHRS, CDR2 YFSETQ. The CDR3 runs 14 residues. The ends were cut back, 0 bases at V and 5 bases at J, with 8 bases in the middle.

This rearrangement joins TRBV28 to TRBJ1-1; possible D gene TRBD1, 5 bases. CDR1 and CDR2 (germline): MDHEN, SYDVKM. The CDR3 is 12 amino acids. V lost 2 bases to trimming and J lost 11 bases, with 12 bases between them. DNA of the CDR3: TGTGCCAGCAGTTTAGCCGGGACCCGGGCTTTCTTT. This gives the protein CASSLAGTRAFF.

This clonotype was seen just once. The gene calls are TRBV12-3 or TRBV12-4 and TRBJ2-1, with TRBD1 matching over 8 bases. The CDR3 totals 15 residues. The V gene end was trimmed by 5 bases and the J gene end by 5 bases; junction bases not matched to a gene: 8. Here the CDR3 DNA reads TGTGCCAGCAGTCCCAGACAGGGGCAACACAATGAGCAGTTCTTC. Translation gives CASSPRQGQHNEQFF.

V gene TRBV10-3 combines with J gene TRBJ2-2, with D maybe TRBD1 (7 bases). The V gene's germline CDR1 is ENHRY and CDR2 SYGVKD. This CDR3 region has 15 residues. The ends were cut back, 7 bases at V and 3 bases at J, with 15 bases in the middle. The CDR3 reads CAINRQGLYTGELFF. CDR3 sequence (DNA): TGTGCCATCAACCGACAGGGACTCTACACCGGGGAGCTGTTTTTT.

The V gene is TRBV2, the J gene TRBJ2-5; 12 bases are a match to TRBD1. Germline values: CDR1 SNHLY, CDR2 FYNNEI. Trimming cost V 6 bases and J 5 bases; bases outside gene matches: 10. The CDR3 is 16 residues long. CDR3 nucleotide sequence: TGTGCCAGCAGGGCACCGGGACAGGGGGCAGGCGAGACCCAGTACTTC. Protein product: CASRAPGQGAGETQYF.

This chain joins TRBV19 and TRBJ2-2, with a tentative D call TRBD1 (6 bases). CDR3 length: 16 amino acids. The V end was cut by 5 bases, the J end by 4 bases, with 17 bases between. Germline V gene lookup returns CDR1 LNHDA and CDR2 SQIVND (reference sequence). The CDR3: CASSAGEGLITGELFF. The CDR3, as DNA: TGTGCCAGTAGTGCAGGGGAAGGTTTAATCACCGGGGAGCTGTTTTTT. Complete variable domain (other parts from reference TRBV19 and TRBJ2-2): DGGITQSPKYLFRKEGQNVTLSCEQNLNHDAMYWYRQDPGQGLRLIYYSQIVNDFQKGDIAEGYSVSREKKESFPLTVTSAQKNPTAFYLCASSAGEGLITGELFFGEGSRLTVL.

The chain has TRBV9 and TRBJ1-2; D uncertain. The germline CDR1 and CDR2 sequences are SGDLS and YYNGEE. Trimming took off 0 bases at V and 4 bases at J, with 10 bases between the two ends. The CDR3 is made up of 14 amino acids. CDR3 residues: CASSVAKDSYGYTF. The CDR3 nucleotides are TGTGCCAGCAGCGTAGCTAAGGACTCCTATGGCTACACCTTC.

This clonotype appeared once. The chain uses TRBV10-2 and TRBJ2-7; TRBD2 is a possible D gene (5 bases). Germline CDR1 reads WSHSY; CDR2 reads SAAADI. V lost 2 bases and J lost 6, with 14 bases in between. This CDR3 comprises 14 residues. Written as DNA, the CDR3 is TGCGCCAGCAGTGAGCCCAGCGGCGGCGGCGAGCAGTACTTC. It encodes CASSEPSGGGEQYF.

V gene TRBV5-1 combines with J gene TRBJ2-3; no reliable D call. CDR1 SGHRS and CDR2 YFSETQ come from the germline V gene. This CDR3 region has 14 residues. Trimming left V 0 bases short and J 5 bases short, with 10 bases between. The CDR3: CASSLGHQGDTQYF. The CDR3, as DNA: TGCGCCAGCAGCTTGGGACACCAAGGAGATACGCAGTATTTT.

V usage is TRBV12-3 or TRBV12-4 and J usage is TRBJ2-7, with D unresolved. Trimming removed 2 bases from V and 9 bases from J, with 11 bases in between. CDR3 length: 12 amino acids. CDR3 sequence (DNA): TGTGCCAGCAGTTTAAGATCCGACGGGCAGTACTTC. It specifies CASSLRSDGQYF.

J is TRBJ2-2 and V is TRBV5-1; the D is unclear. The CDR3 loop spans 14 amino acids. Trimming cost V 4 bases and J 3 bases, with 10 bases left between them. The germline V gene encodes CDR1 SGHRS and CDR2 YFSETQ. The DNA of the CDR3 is TGCGCCAGCAGCCTGGAAGGGTACACCGGGGAGCTGTTTTTT. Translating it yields CASSLEGYTGELFF.

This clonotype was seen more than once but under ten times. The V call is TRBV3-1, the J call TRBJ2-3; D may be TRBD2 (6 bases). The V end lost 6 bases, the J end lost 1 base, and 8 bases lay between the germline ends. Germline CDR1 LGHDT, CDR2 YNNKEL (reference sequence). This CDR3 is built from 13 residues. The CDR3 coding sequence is TGTGCCAGCAGTTCTAGCGGCACAGATACGCAGTATTTT. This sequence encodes CASSSSGTDTQYF.

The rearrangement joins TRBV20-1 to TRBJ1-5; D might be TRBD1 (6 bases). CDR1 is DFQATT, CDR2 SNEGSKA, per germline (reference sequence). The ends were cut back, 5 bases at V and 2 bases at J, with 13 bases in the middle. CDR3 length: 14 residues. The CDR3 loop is CSAYRVGGNQPQHF. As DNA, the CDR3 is TGCAGTGCTTACAGGGTAGGAGGCAATCAGCCCCAGCATTTT.

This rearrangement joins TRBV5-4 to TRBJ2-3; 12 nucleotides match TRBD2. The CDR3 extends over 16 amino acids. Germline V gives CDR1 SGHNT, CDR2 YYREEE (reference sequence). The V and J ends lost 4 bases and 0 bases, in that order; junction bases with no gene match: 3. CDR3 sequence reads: CASSPGLAGSTDTQYF. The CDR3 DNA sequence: TGTGCCAGCAGCCCGGGACTAGCGGGTAGCACAGATACGCAGTATTTT.

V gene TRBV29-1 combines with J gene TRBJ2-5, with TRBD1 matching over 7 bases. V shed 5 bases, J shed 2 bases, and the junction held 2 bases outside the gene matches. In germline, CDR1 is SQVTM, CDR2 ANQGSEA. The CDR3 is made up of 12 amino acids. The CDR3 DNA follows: TGCAGCGTTAAGGGACAGCAAGAGACCCAGTACTTC. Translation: CSVKGQQETQYF. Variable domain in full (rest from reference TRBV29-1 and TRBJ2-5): SAVISQKPSRDICQRGTSLTIQCQVDSQVTMMFWYRQQPGQSLTLIATANQGSEATYESGFVIDKFPISRPNLTFSTLTVSNMSPEDSSIYLCSVKGQQETQYFGPGTRLLVL.

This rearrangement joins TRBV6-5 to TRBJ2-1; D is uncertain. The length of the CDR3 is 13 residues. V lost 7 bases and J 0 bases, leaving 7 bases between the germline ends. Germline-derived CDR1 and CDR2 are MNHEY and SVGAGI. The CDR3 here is CASKRSSYNEQFF. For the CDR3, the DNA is TGTGCCAGCAAGAGGTCCTCCTACAATGAGCAGTTCTTC.